The 10 T cell receptor beta chains listed next were all sequenced from one sample in a study of CD8+CD57+ T cells in acquired aplastic anemia. All patients picked for sequencing had shown, by flow cytometry, an expansion of CD8+CD57+ cells. Template material for TCR beta VDJ and CDR3 profiling consisted of genomic DNA. TCRdb reprocessed the reads via MiXCR and lists one record per CDR3 protein. The table includes 150,000 to 200,000 distinct CDR3 sequences, 48% detected once. Sequenced input: sorted CD4+, CD8+, or CD8+CD57+ T cells (not recorded which) from PBMCs. The receptors were sampled from a human donor with aplastic anemia.

About this clonotype: This may arise from a read error, as a much more abundant clone is one base away. V gene TRBV5-5 combines with J gene TRBJ2-7; 8 bases map to TRBD2. Germline CDR1 reads SGHKS; CDR2 reads YYEKEE (reference sequence). The CDR3 covers 14 residues. Here the CDR3 DNA reads TGTGCCAGCAGCCCCACCGGCGGGGGGAGGGAGCAGCACTTC. Amino acids: CASSPTGGGREQHF.

The chain uses TRBV2 and TRBJ2-3; D is undetermined. Trimming took 11 bases from V and 2 from J, leaving 8 bases between them. The CDR3 consists of 11 residues. From germline, CDR1 is SNHLY and CDR2 FYNNEI. The CDR3 DNA sequence: TGTGCCGGACGACTCACAGATACGCAGTATTTT. Protein: CAGRLTDTQYF.

The table lists this clonotype with a few counts. The gene calls are TRBV27 and TRBJ2-3; D is ambiguous. Trimming shortened V by 8 bases and J by 3 bases, and 18 bases separated the two germline ends. CDR1 MNHEY and CDR2 SMNVEV come from the germline V gene (reference sequence). CDR3 size: 15 residues. The CDR3 here is CASGEHDPPTDTQYF. In nucleotides, the CDR3 is TGTGCCAGCGGGGAACATGACCCCCCAACAGATACGCAGTATTTT.

This clonotype was detected a few times. The V call is TRBV10-2, the J call TRBJ2-7; 8 bases agree with TRBD1. Germline-derived CDR1 and CDR2 are WSHSY and SAAADI. Germline trimming cut 7 bases from V and 2 bases from J; bases unmatched to any gene: 10. CDR3 length equals 15 residues. The CDR3 region is CASIENRGTAYEQYF. CDR3 in DNA: TGCGCCAGCATTGAAAACAGGGGGACGGCCTACGAGCAGTACTTC.

The V gene is TRBV2, the J gene TRBJ2-5; possible D gene TRBD2, 6 bases. The V end was cut by 7 bases, the J end by 7 bases, with 13 bases between. The CDR3 spans 12 residues. Germline assignment: CDR1 SNHLY and CDR2 FYNNEI. CDR3 nucleotides: TGTGCCAGCACTCGGATTAGCGGGACCCAGTACTTC. Translation: CASTRISGTQYF.

This clonotype was observed a few times. This chain links TRBV5-1 with TRBJ1-2; the D is unclear. The V end was cut by 2 bases, the J end by 0 bases, with 8 bases between. Germline CDR1 reads SGHRS; CDR2 reads YFSETQ. This CDR3 comprises 14 residues. CDR3 sequence reads: CASSFREANYGYTF. The CDR3 region has the DNA TGCGCCAGCAGCTTCCGGGAAGCTAACTATGGCTACACCTTC.

The sample holds many counts of this clonotype. This chain links TRBV7-9 with TRBJ2-5; 16 bases map to TRBD2. V lost 5 bases and J lost 5; bases outside the gene matches: 8. CDR3 length equals 17 residues. Germline V gives CDR1 SEHNR, CDR2 FQNEAQ (reference sequence). In DNA form, the CDR3 reads TGTGCCAGCAGCCTGGGACTAGCGGGAGGGCTTTCGGAGACCCAGTACTTC. The encoded protein is CASSLGLAGGLSETQYF.

Worth noting for this clonotype: The CDR3 does not end in the conserved phenylalanine or tryptophan, so this is likely a read error. The V and J genes are TRBV15 and TRBJ1-6; D is perhaps TRBD1 (5 bases). This CDR3 region has 15 residues. V was shortened by 1 base and J by 9 bases, with 13 bases between the two germline ends. Germline V gene sequence: CDR1 LNHNV, CDR2 YYDKDF (reference sequence). The CDR3 protein is CATSRVGPSSSPLHV. CDR3 in DNA: TGTGCCACCAGCAGAGTGGGACCTAGCAGTTCACCCCTCCACGTT.

The rearrangement joins TRBV15 to TRBJ2-3, with D perhaps given as TRBD1 or TRBD2 (5 bases each). This CDR3 spans 15 amino acids. In germline, CDR1 is LNHNV, CDR2 YYDKDF (reference sequence). The ends were cut back, 0 bases at V and 5 bases at J, with 12 bases in the middle. The CDR3 reads CATSRDLGVLDTQYF. The CDR3 region has the DNA TGTGCCACCAGCAGAGATTTGGGGGTTCTAGATACGCAGTATTTT.

This clonotype was counted only a few times. A much larger clone lies one base from this, so it may be a read error. The chain's CDR3 is CSALQNNENLFF. Written as DNA, the CDR3 is TGCAGTGCTCTCCAGAATAATGAAAACCTGTTTTTT. The rearrangement links TRBV20-1 to TRBJ1-4; D gene ambiguous. Germline-derived CDR1 and CDR2 are DFQATT and SNEGSKA (reference sequence). This CDR3 is 12 amino acids long.